This T cell receptor (beta chain) was identified in a study of cytomegalovirus exposure and HLA in healthy donors. General study results and limits: Being indistinguishable, some V segments were excluded, TRBV6-2 and TRBV6-3 among them. HLA alleles were associated with roughly 15,000 TCR beta sequences in a later analysis at 0.05 false discovery rate. A list of 164 TCR beta chains associated with cytomegalovirus was given. Confirmation was obtained in vitro that a few CMV-associated chains are specific for CMV antigens.

PCR was performed using 60 Vbeta and 13 Jbeta primers. TCRdb's table, derived via immunoSEQ multiplex PCR, lists solely in-frame clones and lacks some. The top ten hold approximately 0.9% of the sample, which has around 100,000 clones, around 75% seen once. Notes on this clone: The target antigen is unknown.

The V gene lost 2 bases and the J gene lost 2 bases, with 25 bases spanning the gap. CDR3 length: 20 residues. The germline gives CDR1 SGHVS, CDR2 FNYEAQ. Sequenced sample: PBMCs. The rearrangement uses TRBV7-6 and TRBJ1-3; TRBD1 is a possible D gene (6 bases). The sequence derives from a woman aged 25-40 years in good health and CMV-seronegative. The CDR3 is CASSLFALSAFTGTGNTIYF. As DNA, the CDR3 is TGTGCCAGCAGCTTATTCGCCTTATCCGCATTCACAGGGACTGGAAACACCATATATTTT. Together with reference TRBV7-6 and TRBJ1-3, the CDR3 gives the full variable domain: GAGVSQSPRYKVTKRGQDVALRCDPISGHVSLYWYRQALGQGPEFLTYFNYEAQQDKSGLPNDRFSAERPEGSISTLTIQRTEQRDSAMYRCASSLFALSAFTGTGNTIYFGEGSWLTVV.